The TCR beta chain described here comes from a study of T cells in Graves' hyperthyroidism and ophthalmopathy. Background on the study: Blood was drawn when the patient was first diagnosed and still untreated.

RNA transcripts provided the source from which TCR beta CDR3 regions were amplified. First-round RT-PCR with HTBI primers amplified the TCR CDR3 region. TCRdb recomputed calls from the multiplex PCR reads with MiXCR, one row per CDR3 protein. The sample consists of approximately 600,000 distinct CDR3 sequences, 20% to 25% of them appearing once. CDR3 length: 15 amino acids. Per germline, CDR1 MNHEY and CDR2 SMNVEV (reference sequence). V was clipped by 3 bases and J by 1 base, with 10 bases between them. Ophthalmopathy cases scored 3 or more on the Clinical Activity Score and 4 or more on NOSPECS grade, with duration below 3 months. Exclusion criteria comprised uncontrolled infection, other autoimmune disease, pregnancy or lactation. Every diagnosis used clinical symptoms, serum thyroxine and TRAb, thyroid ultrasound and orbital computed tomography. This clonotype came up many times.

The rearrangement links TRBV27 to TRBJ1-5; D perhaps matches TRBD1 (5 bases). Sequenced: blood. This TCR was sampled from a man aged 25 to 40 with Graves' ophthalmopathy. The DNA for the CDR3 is TGTGCCAGCAGTTTGTTGGCAGGGAGCAATCAGCCCCAGCATTTT. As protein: CASSLLAGSNQPQHF.